The count of the clone carrying this TCR beta chain is one. Its antigen is still unknown. This sample was included in a study of shared clonotypes between healthy human individuals. Recent acute infections and vaccinations were absent in the healthy HIV-negative adult donors. Regarding the study as a whole: The donor pool, a small one, limited the genetic and exposure-history diversity represented. Collection of samples was limited to blood; tissue repertoires likely differ.

This table comes from immunoSEQ multiplex PCR, and its TCRdb copy is limited to in-frame clones, with some not included. The sample holds more than 2 million clones; 85% to 95% are singletons and the top ten take 0.13%. Germline V CDR1 and CDR2: SGHNT, YYREEE (reference sequence). The CDR3 has 16 amino acids. The V gene lost 3 bases and the J gene lost 10 bases, with 20 bases spanning the gap. The sequenced material came from naive CD4+ T cells sorted from blood. Subset in this sample: CD45RA+ positively selected. The chain couples TRBV5-4 to TRBJ1-6, with D perhaps TRBD1 (6 bases). The sequence was obtained from a man between 18 and 35 years old in good health. CDR3: CASSSGGGQGGSPLHF. CDR3 sequence (DNA): TGTGCCAGCAGCTCCGGTGGGGGGCAGGGCGGCTCACCCCTCCACTTT.